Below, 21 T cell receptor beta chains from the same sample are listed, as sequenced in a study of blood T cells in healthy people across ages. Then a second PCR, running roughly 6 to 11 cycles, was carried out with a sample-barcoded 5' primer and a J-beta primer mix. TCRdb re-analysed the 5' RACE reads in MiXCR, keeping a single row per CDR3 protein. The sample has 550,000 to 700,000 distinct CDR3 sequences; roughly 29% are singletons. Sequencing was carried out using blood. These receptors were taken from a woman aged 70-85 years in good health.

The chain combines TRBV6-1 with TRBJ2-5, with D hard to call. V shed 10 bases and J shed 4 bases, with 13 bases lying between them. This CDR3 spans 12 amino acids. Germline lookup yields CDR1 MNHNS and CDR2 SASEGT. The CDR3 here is CATAWVRETQYF. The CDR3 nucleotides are TGTGCCACAGCTTGGGTGAGAGAGACCCAGTACTTC.

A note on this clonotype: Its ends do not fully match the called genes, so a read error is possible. DNA of the CDR3: TGTGCCAGCAGCTTAGCTGCAGGGTCTGGGGCCAGCGTCCTGACTTTC. Translation: CASSLAAGSGASVLTF. J is TRBJ2-6 and V is TRBV7-9; TRBD1 is a possible D gene (5 bases). Germline V gene lookup returns CDR1 SEHNR and CDR2 FQNEAQ (reference sequence). CDR3 length: 16 residues.

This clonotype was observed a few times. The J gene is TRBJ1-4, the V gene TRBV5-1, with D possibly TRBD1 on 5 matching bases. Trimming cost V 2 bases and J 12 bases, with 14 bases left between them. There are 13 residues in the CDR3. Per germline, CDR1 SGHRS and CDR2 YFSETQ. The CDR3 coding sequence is TGCGCCAGCAGCTTCGCCGGGGGAGAGGAACTGTTTTTT. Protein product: CASSFAGGEELFF.

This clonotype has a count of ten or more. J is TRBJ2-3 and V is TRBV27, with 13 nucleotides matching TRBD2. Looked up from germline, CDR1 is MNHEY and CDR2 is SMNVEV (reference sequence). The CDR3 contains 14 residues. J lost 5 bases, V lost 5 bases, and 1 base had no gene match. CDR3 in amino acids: CASSRLAGGDTQYF. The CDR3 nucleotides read TGTGCCAGCAGTCGACTAGCGGGGGGAGATACGCAGTATTTT.

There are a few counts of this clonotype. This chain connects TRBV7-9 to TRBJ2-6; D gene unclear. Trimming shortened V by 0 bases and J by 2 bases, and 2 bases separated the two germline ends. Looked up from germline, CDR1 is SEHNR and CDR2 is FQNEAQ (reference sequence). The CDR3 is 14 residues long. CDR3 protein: CASSLATGANVLTF. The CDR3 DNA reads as TGTGCCAGCAGCTTAGCGACTGGGGCCAACGTCCTGACTTTC.

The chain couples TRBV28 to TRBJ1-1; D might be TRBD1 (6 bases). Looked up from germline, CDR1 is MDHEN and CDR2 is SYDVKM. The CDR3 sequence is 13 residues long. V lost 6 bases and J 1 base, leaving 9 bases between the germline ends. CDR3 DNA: TGTGCCAGCAGATGGGGACAGAACACTGAAGCTTTCTTT. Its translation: CASRWGQNTEAFF.

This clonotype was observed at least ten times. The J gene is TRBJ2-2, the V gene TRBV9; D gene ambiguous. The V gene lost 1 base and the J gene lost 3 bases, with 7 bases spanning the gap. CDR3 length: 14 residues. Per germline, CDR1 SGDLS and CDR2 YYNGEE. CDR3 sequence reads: CASSVLRDTGELFF. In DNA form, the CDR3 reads TGTGCCAGCAGCGTACTTAGGGACACCGGGGAGCTGTTTTTT.

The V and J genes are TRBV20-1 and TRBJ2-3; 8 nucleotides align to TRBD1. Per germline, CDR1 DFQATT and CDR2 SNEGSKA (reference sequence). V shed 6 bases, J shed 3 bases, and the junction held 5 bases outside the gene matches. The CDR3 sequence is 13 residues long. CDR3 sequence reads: CSAHRGDTDTQYF. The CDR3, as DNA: TGCAGTGCCCACAGGGGGGATACAGATACGCAGTATTTT.

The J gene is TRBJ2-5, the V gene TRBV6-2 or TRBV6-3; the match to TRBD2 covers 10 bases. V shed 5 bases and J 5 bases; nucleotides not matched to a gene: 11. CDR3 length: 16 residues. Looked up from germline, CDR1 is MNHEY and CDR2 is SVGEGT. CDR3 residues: CASSAYSGGPPETQYF. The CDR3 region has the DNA TGTGCCAGCAGTGCCTATAGCGGGGGGCCTCCGGAGACCCAGTACTTC.

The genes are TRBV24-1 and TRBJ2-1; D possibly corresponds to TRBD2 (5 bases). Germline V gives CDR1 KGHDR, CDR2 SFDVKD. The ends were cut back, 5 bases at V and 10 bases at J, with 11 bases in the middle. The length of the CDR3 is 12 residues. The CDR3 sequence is CATSAPGGEQFF. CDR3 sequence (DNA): TGTGCCACCAGTGCACCGGGCGGGGAGCAGTTCTTC.

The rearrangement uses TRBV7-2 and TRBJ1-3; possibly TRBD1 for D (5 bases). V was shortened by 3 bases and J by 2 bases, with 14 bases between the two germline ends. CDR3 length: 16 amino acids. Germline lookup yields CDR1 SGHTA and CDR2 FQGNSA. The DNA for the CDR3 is TGTGCCAGCAGCTTGTTCCCCCCGGGGGCTGGAAACACCATATATTTT. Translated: CASSLFPPGAGNTIYF. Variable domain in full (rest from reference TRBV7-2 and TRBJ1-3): GAGVSQSPSNKVTEKGKDVELRCDPISGHTALYWYRQSLGQGLEFLIYFQGNSAPDKSGLPSDRFSAERTGGSVSTLTIQRTQQEDSAVYLCASSLFPPGAGNTIYFGEGSWLTVV.

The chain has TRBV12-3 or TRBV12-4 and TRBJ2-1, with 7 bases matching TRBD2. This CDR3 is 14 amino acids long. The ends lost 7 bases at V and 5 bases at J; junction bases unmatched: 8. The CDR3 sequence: CASTPASGNNEQFF. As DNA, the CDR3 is TGTGCCAGCACCCCGGCTAGCGGAAACAATGAGCAGTTCTTC.

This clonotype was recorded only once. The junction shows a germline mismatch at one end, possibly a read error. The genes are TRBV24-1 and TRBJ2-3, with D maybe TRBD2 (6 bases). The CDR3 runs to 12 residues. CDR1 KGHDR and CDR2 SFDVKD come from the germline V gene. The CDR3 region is CATSDYRRELFF. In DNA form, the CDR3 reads TGTGCCACCAGTGATTATCGTCGGGAGCTCTTCTTT.

This CDR3 is CASSTWGLAGGTQYF. CDR3 bases: TGTGCCAGCAGTACCTGGGGACTAGCGGGGGGGACCCAGTACTTC. The V and J genes are TRBV12-3 or TRBV12-4 and TRBJ2-5; 15 nucleotides agree with TRBD2. Trimming cost V 5 bases and J 7 bases; bases outside gene matches: 5. This CDR3 has 15 amino acids.

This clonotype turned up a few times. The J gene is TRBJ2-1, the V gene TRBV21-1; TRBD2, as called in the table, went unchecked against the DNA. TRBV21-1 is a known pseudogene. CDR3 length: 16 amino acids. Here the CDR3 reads CASSKAHRTSVHEQFF. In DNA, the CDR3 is TGTGCCAGCAGCAAAGCGCACCGTACTAGCGTTCATGAGCAGTTCTTC.

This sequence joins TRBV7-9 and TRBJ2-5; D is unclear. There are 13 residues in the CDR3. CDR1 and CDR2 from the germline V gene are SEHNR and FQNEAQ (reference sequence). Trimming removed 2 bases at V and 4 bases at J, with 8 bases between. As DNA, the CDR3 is TGTGCCAGCAGCTTAAAGGGTCCAGAGACCCAGTACTTC. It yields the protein CASSLKGPETQYF.

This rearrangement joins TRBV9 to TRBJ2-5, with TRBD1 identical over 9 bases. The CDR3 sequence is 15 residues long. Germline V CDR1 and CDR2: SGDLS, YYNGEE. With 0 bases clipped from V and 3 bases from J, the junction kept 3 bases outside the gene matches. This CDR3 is CASSVATGGEETQYF. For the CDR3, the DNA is TGTGCCAGCAGCGTAGCTACAGGGGGCGAAGAGACCCAGTACTTC. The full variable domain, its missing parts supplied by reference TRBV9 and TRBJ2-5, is DSGVTQTPKHLITATGQRVTLRCSPRSGDLSVYWYQQSLDQGLQFLIQYYNGEERAKGNILERFSAQQFPDLHSELNLSSLELGDSALYFCASSVATGGEETQYFGPGTRLLVL.

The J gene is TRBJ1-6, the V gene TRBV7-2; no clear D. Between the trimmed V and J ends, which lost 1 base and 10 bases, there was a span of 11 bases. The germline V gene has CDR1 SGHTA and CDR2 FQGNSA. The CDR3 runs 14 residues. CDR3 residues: CASSLEQIQSPLHF. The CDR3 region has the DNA TGTGCCAGCAGCTTAGAACAAATCCAATCACCCCTCCACTTT.

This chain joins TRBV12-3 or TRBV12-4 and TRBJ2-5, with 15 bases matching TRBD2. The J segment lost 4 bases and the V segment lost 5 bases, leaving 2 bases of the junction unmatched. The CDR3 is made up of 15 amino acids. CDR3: CASSGLAGGAETQYF. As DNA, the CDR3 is TGTGCCAGCAGTGGACTAGCGGGGGGGGCAGAGACCCAGTACTTC.

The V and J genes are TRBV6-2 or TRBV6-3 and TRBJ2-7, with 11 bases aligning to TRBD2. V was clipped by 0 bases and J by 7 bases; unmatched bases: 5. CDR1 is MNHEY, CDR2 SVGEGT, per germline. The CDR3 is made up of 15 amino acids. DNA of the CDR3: TGTGCCAGCAGTTACTCGACTAGCGGGGCGAGGGAGCAGTACTTC. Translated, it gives CASSYSTSGAREQYF.

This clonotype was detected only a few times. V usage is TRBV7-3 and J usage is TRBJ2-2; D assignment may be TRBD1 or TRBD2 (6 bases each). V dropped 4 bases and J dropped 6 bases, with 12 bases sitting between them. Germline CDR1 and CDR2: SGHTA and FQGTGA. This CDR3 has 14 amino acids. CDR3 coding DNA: TGTGCCAGCAGCTCCTTAGGGGGGTCCGGGGAGCTGTTTTTT. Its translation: CASSSLGGSGELFF.